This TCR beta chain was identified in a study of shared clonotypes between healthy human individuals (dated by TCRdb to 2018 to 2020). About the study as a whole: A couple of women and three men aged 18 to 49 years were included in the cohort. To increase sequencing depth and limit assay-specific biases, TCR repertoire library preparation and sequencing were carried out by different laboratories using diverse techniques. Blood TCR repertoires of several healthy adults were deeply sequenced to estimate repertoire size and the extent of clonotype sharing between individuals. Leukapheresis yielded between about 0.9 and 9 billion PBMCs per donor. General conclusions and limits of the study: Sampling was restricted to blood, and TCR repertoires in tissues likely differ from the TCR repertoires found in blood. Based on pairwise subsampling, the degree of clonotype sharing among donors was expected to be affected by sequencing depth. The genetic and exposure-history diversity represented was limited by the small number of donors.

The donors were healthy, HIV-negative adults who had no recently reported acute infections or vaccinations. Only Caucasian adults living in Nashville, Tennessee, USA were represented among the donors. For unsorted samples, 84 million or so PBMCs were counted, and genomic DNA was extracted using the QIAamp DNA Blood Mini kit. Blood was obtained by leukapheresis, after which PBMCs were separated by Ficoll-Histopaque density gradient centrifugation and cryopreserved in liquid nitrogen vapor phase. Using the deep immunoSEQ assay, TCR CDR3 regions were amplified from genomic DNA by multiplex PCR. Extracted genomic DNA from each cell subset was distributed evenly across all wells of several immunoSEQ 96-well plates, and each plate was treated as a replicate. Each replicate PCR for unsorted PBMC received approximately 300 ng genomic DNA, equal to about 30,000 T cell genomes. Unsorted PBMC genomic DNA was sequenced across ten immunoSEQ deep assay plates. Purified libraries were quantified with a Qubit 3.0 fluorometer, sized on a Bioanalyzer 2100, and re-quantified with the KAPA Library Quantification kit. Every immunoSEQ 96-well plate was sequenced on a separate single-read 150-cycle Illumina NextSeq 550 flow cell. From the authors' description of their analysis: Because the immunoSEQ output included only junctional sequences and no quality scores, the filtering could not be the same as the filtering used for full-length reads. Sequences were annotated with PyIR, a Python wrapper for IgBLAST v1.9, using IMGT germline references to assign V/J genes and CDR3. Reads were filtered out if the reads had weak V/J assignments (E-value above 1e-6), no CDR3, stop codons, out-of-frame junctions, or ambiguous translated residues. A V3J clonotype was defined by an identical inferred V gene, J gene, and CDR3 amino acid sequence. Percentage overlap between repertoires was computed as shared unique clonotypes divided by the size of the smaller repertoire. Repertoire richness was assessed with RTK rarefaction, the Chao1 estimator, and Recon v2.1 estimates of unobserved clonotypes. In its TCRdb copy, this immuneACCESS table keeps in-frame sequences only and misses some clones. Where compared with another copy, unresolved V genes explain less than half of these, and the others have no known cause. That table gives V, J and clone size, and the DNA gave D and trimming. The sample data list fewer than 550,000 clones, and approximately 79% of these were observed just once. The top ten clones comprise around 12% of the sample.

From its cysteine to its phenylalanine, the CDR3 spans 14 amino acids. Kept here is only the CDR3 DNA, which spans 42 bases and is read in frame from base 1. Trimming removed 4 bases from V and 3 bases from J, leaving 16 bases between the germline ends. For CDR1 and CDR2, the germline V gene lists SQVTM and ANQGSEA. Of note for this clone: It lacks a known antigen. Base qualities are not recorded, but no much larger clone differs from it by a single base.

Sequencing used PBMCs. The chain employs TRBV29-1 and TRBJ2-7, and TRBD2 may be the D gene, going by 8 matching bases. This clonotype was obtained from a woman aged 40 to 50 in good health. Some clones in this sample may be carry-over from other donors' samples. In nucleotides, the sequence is TGCAGCGTTGGACGGGAGGGGGCCAACTACGAGCAGTACTTC. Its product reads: CSVGREGANYEQYF.